The 23 T cell receptor beta chains below all came from one sample that was sequenced in a study of early T cells in non-severe SARS-CoV-2 infection. TCRdb called the 5' RACE reads again in MiXCR, with one record for every CDR3 protein. There are over 30,000 distinct CDR3 sequences in the sample; over 5% occur only once, and approximately 6.9% lies in the top ten. The specimen sequenced was whole blood. These receptors all stem from an adult who was a healthcare worker with PCR-confirmed SARS-CoV-2 infection or an uninfected control (not recorded which).

This clonotype was detected ten times or more. The genes are TRBV28 and TRBJ2-3; 16 bases are shared with TRBD2. Germline CDR1 reads MDHEN; CDR2 reads SYDVKM. This CDR3 region has 15 residues. V was pared by 10 bases and J by 4 bases, with 5 bases of the junction left unmatched. The CDR3 loop is CATGTSGGGADTQYF. Here the CDR3 DNA reads TGTGCCACCGGGACTAGCGGGGGGGGCGCAGATACGCAGTATTTT.

Remarks on this clonotype: Just one base apart from a much larger clone, this may be a read error. This chain uses TRBV6-1 with TRBJ1-4, with a weak D call TRBD1 (5 bases). From germline, CDR1 is MNHNS and CDR2 SASEGT. The CDR3 is made up of 14 amino acids. The CDR3 nucleotides read TGTGCCAGCGGAAGACAGTCAACTAATGAAAAACTGTATTTT. This encodes CASGRQSTNEKLYF.

This clonotype came up a few times. The chain links TRBV10-3 to TRBJ1-2; 8 positions match TRBD1. Unmatched junction bases numbered 7, after V lost 8 bases and J lost 8 bases. CDR3 length: 12 amino acids. The germline V gene has CDR1 ENHRY and CDR2 SYGVKD. DNA of the CDR3: TGTGCCATCCCCGGACAGGGTTGGGGCTACACCTTC. Translated: CAIPGQGWGYTF.

This clonotype occurred many times. J is TRBJ2-7 and V is TRBV5-1; D gene ambiguous. Trimming left V 0 bases short and J 6 bases short, with 13 bases between. The CDR3 is made up of 14 amino acids. Germline values: CDR1 SGHRS, CDR2 YFSETQ. The CDR3 region has the DNA TGCGCCAGCAGCTTGGGGACGACGACGACCGAGCAGTACTTC. Protein sequence: CASSLGTTTTEQYF.

The sample holds a few counts of this clonotype. V usage is TRBV7-9 and J usage is TRBJ2-1, with D unresolved. The germline CDR1 and CDR2 sequences are SEHNR and FQNEAQ (reference sequence). Trimming removed 2 bases from V and 9 bases from J, with 14 bases in between. This CDR3 has 14 amino acids. The CDR3: CASSLLAGLGEQFF. The CDR3 nucleotides read TGTGCCAGCAGCTTATTGGCAGGCCTGGGTGAGCAGTTCTTC. The complete variable domain, with remaining parts taken from reference TRBV7-9 and TRBJ2-1, reads DTGVSQNPRHKITKRGQNVTFRCDPISEHNRLYWYRQTLGQGPEFLTYFQNEAQLEKSRLLSDRFSAERPKGSFSTLEIQRTEQGDSAMYLCASSLLAGLGEQFFGPGTRLTVL.

The sample holds a few counts of this clonotype. The V gene is TRBV7-2, the J gene TRBJ2-7; D unclear. Germline V CDR1 and CDR2: SGHTA, FQGNSA. Trimming removed 0 bases from V and 0 bases from J, with 12 bases in between. The CDR3 runs 16 residues. DNA for the CDR3: TGTGCCAGCAGCTTAGCCGCTGGACGGAGCTCCTACGAGCAGTACTTC. The encoded protein is CASSLAAGRSSYEQYF.

This clonotype was counted at least ten times. The J gene is TRBJ2-3, the V gene TRBV24-1, with 10 bases lining up with TRBD2. Unmatched junction bases numbered 4, after V lost 3 bases and J lost 2 bases. This CDR3 is 16 amino acids long. Germline V CDR1 and CDR2: KGHDR, SFDVKD. This CDR3 is CATSDTSGVNTDTQYF. In nucleotides, the CDR3 is TGTGCCACCAGTGATACTAGCGGGGTTAACACAGATACGCAGTATTTT.

By sample fraction, this clonotype is medium-sized (0.01 to 0.1%). The V and J genes are TRBV6-6 and TRBJ2-5; D uncertain. CDR1 and CDR2 (germline): MNHNY, SVGAGI (reference sequence). CDR3 size: 12 residues. V lost 2 bases, J lost 5 bases, and 6 bases lay in between. In DNA, the CDR3 is TGTGCCAGCAGTTACGGTGTTGAGACCCAGTACTTC. Residues: CASSYGVETQYF.

This clonotype was seen repeatedly, ten times or more. The chain carries TRBV12-2 and TRBJ1-3; TRBD1, the D gene given by the table, was not confirmed from the DNA. TRBV12-2 is flagged as a pseudogene. This CDR3 contains 18 residues. CDR3 in amino acids: CASRLARNRLSPGNTIYF. The DNA for the CDR3 is TGTGCAAGTCGCTTAGCGCGGAACAGGTTATCGCCTGGAAACACCATATATTTT.

This clonotype was detected many times. J is TRBJ2-5 and V is TRBV9; possible D gene TRBD1, 5 bases. The V and J ends lost 4 bases and 5 bases respectively, with 15 bases between them. The CDR3 extends over 14 amino acids. Looked up from germline, CDR1 is SGDLS and CDR2 is YYNGEE. The CDR3 DNA follows: TGTGCCAGCAGCCCCAGGGCGTCCTCGGAGACCCAGTACTTC. Amino acid sequence: CASSPRASSETQYF.

This clonotype came up many times. The chain joins TRBV7-2 to TRBJ2-3; 7 positions match TRBD2. Germline V CDR1 and CDR2: SGHTA, FQGNSA. The V segment lost 6 bases and the J segment 2 bases; nucleotides outside the gene matches: 5. The CDR3 length is 14 residues. The CDR3 loop is CASRDGGSTDTQYF. DNA of the CDR3: TGTGCCAGCAGAGACGGGGGGTCCACAGATACGCAGTATTTT.

This clonotype showed up many times. V is TRBV19 and J is TRBJ2-5; D unclear. Trimming shortened V by 3 bases and J by 1 base, and 6 bases separated the two germline ends. The CDR3 consists of 13 residues. CDR1 is LNHDA and CDR2 is SQIVND in the germline V gene (reference sequence). The CDR3 here is CASSMAAQETQYF. Here the CDR3 DNA reads TGTGCCAGTAGTATGGCCGCCCAAGAGACCCAGTACTTC.

This clonotype was observed at least ten times. V is TRBV6-1 and J is TRBJ1-1; maybe TRBD1 (6 bases). This CDR3 has 14 amino acids. CDR1 and CDR2 from the germline V gene are MNHNS and SASEGT. Between the trimmed V and J ends, which lost 6 bases and 7 bases, there was a span of 18 bases. CDR3: CASSPDRRHFEAFF. As DNA, the CDR3 is TGTGCCAGCAGCCCAGACAGGAGGCACTTTGAAGCTTTCTTT.

This clonotype has at least ten counts. The rearrangement joins TRBV18 to TRBJ2-5; D gene ambiguous. CDR1 KGHSH and CDR2 LQKENI come from the germline V gene. V was clipped by 3 bases and J by 1 base, with 6 bases between them. This CDR3 region has 13 residues. The CDR3 loop reads CASSPTLQETQYF. CDR3 DNA: TGTGCCAGCTCACCCACCCTCCAAGAGACCCAGTACTTC.

The sample holds many counts of this clonotype. V usage is TRBV5-1 and J usage is TRBJ2-5; D call uncertain. Trimming took 4 bases from V and 2 from J, leaving 9 bases between them. Germline V CDR1 and CDR2: SGHRS, YFSETQ. This CDR3 spans 13 amino acids. CDR3 coding DNA: TGCGCCAGCAGCGTCACCCCGCAAGAGACCCAGTACTTC. Its protein is CASSVTPQETQYF. Looking up the rest from reference TRBV5-1 and TRBJ2-5 gives the full variable domain: KAGVTQTPRYLIKTRGQQVTLSCSPISGHRSVSWYQQTPGQGLQFLFEYFSETQRNKGNFPGRFSGRQFSNSRSEMNVSTLELGDSALYLCASSVTPQETQYFGPGTRLLVL.

This clonotype was recorded at least ten times. This chain joins TRBV7-6 and TRBJ2-1, with TRBD1 identical over 7 bases. CDR3 size: 14 residues. Germline V gives CDR1 SGHVS, CDR2 FNYEAQ. V lost 2 bases and J lost 6; bases outside the gene matches: 4. The CDR3 DNA reads as TGTGCCAGCAGCTTACAACCAGGGGGCAATGAGCAGTTCTTC. This codes for CASSLQPGGNEQFF.

This clonotype was observed a handful of times. The chain uses TRBV20-1 and TRBJ1-1; D gene unclear. Trimming removed 4 bases from V and 1 base from J, with 7 bases in between. The CDR3 spans 12 residues. From germline, CDR1 is DFQATT and CDR2 SNEGSKA (reference sequence). The CDR3 spells CSANQPNTEAFF. The CDR3 DNA follows: TGCAGTGCTAATCAACCGAACACTGAAGCTTTCTTT.

The chain joins TRBV7-2 to TRBJ2-5, with 7 bases aligning to TRBD2. CDR1 SGHTA and CDR2 FQGNSA come from the germline V gene. V trimming: 6 bases; J trimming: 5 bases; junction bases outside the gene matches: 3. The CDR3 loop spans 12 amino acids. The CDR3 spells CASRFGGETQYF. The CDR3 bases are TGTGCCAGCAGATTCGGGGGGGAGACCCAGTACTTC.

This clonotype is medium-sized (0.01 to 0.1%) within its sample. The chain has TRBV11-2 and TRBJ1-3; TRBD1 is a possible D gene (5 bases). The CDR3 spans 15 residues. The V end lost 2 bases, the J end lost 0 bases, and 8 bases lay between the germline ends. The germline gives CDR1 SGHAT, CDR2 FQNNGV. DNA for the CDR3: TGTGCCAGCAGCTTAATCGGGGGCTCTGGAAACACCATATATTTT. Residues: CASSLIGGSGNTIYF. Looking up the rest from reference TRBV11-2 and TRBJ1-3 gives the full variable domain: EAGVAQSPRYKIIEKRQSVAFWCNPISGHATLYWYQQILGQGPKLLIQFQNNGVVDDSQLPKDRFSAERLKGVDSTLKIQPAKLEDSAVYLCASSLIGGSGNTIYFGEGSWLTVV.

This clonotype has more than one count but fewer than ten. The V and J genes are TRBV29-1 and TRBJ2-4; the D gene is possibly TRBD2 (5 bases). Germline loops: CDR1 SQVTM, CDR2 ANQGSEA. Trimming shortened V by 0 bases and J by 9 bases, and 9 bases separated the two germline ends. CDR3 size: 12 residues. This CDR3 reads CSVEESGPIQYF. The CDR3 nucleotides read TGCAGCGTTGAAGAGAGCGGACCCATTCAGTACTTC.

This clonotype was recorded many times. Germline is not matched at one junction end, which may reflect a read error. The rearrangement uses TRBV12-3 or TRBV12-4 and TRBJ2-5; 8 bases line up with TRBD2. CDR3 length: 15 residues. CDR3 bases: TGTACCAGCAGTTTCCGACGGGGGGGAGGAGAGACCCAGTACTTC. It yields the protein CTSSFRRGGGETQYF.

Concerning this clonotype itself: A much bigger clone sits one base away, suggesting this may be a read error. The chain uses TRBV18 and TRBJ2-1; D call uncertain. The germline V gene has CDR1 KGHSH and CDR2 LQKENI. The CDR3 sequence is 15 residues long. V lost 8 bases and J 8 bases, leaving 22 bases between the germline ends. The CDR3 DNA reads as TGTGCCAGCCGCATCGGTCCCGAACTTTTGGATGAGCAGTTCTTC. This gives the protein CASRIGPELLDEQFF.

This clonotype is termed medium-sized. This chain links TRBV19 with TRBJ1-4; D is unresolved. Trimming took off 6 bases at V and 3 bases at J, with 8 bases between the two ends. This CDR3 region has 13 residues. Germline V gene data show CDR1 as LNHDA and CDR2 as SQIVND (reference sequence). The CDR3 spells CASRSQPNEKLFF. The CDR3 DNA reads TGTGCCAGTAGGTCTCAGCCTAATGAAAAACTGTTTTTT.